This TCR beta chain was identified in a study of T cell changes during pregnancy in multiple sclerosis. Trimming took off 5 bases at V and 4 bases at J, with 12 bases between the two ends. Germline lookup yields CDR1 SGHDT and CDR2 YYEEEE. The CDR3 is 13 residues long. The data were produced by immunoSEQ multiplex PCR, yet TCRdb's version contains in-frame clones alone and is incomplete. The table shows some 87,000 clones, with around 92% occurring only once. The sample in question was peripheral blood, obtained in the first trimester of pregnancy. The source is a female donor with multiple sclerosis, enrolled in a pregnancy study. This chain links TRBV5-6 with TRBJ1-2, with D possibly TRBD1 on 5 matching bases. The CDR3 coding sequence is TGTGCCAGCAGGCCTGGGACTGTCTATGGCTACACCTTC. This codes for CASRPGTVYGYTF.